This TCR beta chain was observed in a study of regulatory T cells in long-lasting Graves disease. For the study at large: Persistence in Graves' disease denoted antithyroid drug use beyond 5 years alongside positive TSH receptor antibodies.

The length of the CDR3 is 15 residues. V dropped 5 bases and J dropped 3 bases, with 14 bases sitting between them. Stated time point: persistent/refractory GD, antithyroid drugs over 5 years with positive TRAb. PBMC RNA served as the TCR library source. Relying on iRepertoire HTBI primers and Arm-PCR of CDR3 regions, the team built TCR beta libraries. TCRdb used MiXCR to reprocess the multiplex PCR reads, holding one entry per CDR3 protein. The data contain approximately 380,000 distinct CDR3 sequences, roughly 20% of them singletons. Source: peripheral blood mononuclear cells (PBMCs), taken when the disease was refractory, from a patient treated with antithyroid drugs. The chain carries TRBV12-3 or TRBV12-4 and TRBJ2-1; D might be TRBD2 (6 bases). This TCR derives from a female donor with Graves disease. CDR3: CASSAPGTFYNEQFF. The CDR3 DNA reads as TGTGCCAGCAGTGCCCCAGGGACTTTCTACAATGAGCAGTTCTTC.